This T cell receptor beta chain was obtained from a study of OX40 agonist ivuxolimab in advanced cancers. Using immunoSEQ multiplex PCR, the repertoire was profiled, and TCRdb retains in-frame clones only, with some absent. The sample lists around 130,000 clones, 93% occurring once. Germline V gene data show CDR1 as SGHKS and CDR2 as YYEKEE (reference sequence). The V and J ends lost 3 bases and 3 bases, in that order; junction bases with no gene match: 11. The CDR3 length is 16 residues. The source was CD4+ or CD8+ T cells sorted from blood, collected in a trial of the OX40 agonist ivuxolimab. The V call is TRBV5-5, the J call TRBJ2-7; 8 bases are a match to TRBD1. The origin of this receptor is an adult with an advanced solid tumor such as melanoma, head and neck, liver or kidney cancer. The CDR3 DNA follows: TGTGCCAGCAGCTCCCCGACAGGGGAGATAGTCTACGAGCAGTACTTC. It encodes CASSSPTGEIVYEQYF.